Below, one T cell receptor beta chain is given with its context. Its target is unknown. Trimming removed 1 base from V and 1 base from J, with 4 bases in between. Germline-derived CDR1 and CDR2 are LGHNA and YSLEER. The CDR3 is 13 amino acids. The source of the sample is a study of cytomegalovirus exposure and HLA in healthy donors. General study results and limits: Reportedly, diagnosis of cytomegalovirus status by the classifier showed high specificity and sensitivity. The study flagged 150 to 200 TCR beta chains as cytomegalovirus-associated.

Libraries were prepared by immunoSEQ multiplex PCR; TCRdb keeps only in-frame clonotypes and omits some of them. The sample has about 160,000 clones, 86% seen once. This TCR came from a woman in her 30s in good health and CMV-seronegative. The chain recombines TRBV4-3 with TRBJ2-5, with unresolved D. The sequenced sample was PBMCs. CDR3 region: CASSQGSQETQYF. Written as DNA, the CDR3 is TGCGCCAGCAGCCAAGGCTCCCAAGAGACCCAGTACTTC.